This entry lists 19 T cell receptor beta chains sequenced from one sample in a study of blood T cells in healthy people across ages. The second PCR ran roughly 6 to 11 cycles with a sample-barcoded 5' primer and J-beta primers. TCRdb independently ran MiXCR on the 5' RACE reads; one entry per CDR3 protein. This sample has 1.5 million to 1.9 million distinct CDR3 sequences, with 42% found just once. The sequencing sample was made of blood. The source of these receptors is a woman aged 18-29 years in good health.

The chain links TRBV5-5 to TRBJ2-1; 14 nucleotides agree with TRBD2. Matching the DNA end better, TRBJ2-7 makes the J call doubtful. CDR3 length: 17 residues. Germline loops: CDR1 SGHKS, CDR2 YYEKEE (reference sequence). The CDR3 loop is CASSRTSGGPIYNEQYF. The CDR3 coding sequence is TGTGCCAGCAGTAGGACTAGCGGGGGGCCCATTTACAATGAGCAGTACTTC.

In this sample, this clonotype turned up a few times. The chain uses TRBV4-1 and TRBJ2-1; TRBD2 matches at 7 bases. The CDR3 extends over 16 amino acids. The ends lost 1 base at V and 2 bases at J; junction bases unmatched: 5. The germline gives CDR1 MGHRA, CDR2 YSYEKL. The CDR3 spells CASSQVLADTYNEQFF. The CDR3, as DNA: TGCGCCAGCAGCCAAGTCCTAGCGGATACCTACAATGAGCAGTTCTTC.

The rearrangement links TRBV30 to TRBJ2-7; 7 positions match TRBD1. CDR1 is GTSNPN, CDR2 SVGIG, per germline (reference sequence). This CDR3 spans 13 amino acids. V dropped 4 bases and J dropped 3; count of bases not matched to a gene: 6. The CDR3 loop is CAWTGQAGYEQYF. The CDR3 region has the DNA TGTGCCTGGACTGGACAGGCTGGCTACGAGCAGTACTTC.

The chain employs TRBV6-2 or TRBV6-3 and TRBJ2-6, with D uncertain. From germline, CDR1 is MNHEY and CDR2 SVGEGT. This CDR3 comprises 15 residues. The ends were cut back, 2 bases at V and 4 bases at J, with 9 bases in the middle. CDR3 loop: CASSYGIWGANVLTF. Written as DNA, the CDR3 is TGTGCCAGCAGTTACGGCATTTGGGGGGCCAACGTCCTGACTTTC.

The chain combines TRBV20-1 with TRBJ2-1; the D gene is possibly TRBD2 (6 bases). Germline V lookup: CDR1 DFQATT, CDR2 SNEGSKA (reference sequence). The germline V and J ends were trimmed by 0 bases and 3 bases, with 9 bases remaining between them. This CDR3 has 14 amino acids. In nucleotides, the CDR3 is TGCAGTGCTAGAGATGGGGGGTTCTACAATGAGCAGTTCTTC. As protein: CSARDGGFYNEQFF.

In this sample, this clonotype turned up a few times. For the CDR3, the DNA is TGTGCCAGCAGCTTAGTGATTGGTACCTACGAGCAGTACTTC. Translation gives CASSLVIGTYEQYF. The chain has TRBV7-9 and TRBJ2-7, with D hard to call. Germline values: CDR1 SEHNR, CDR2 FQNEAQ (reference sequence). V was pared by 1 base and J by 2 bases, with 9 bases between. There are 14 residues in the CDR3.

The CDR3 loop reads CASSAIGTAYNEQFF. The CDR3 DNA reads as TGTGCCAGCAGCGCCATCGGGACAGCTTACAATGAGCAGTTCTTC. The chain uses TRBV9 and TRBJ2-1, with TRBD1 matching 7 bases. CDR1 SGDLS and CDR2 YYNGEE come from the germline V gene. The CDR3 extends over 15 amino acids. The ends lost 3 bases at V and 4 bases at J; junction bases unmatched: 7.

The chain has TRBV7-2 and TRBJ2-5; D is perhaps TRBD2 (5 bases). Trimming stripped 4 bases from V and 4 bases from J, with 13 bases between. This CDR3 region has 14 residues. CDR1 is SGHTA and CDR2 is FQGNSA in the germline V gene. This CDR3 is CASSSFTRIETQYF. The CDR3 DNA follows: TGTGCCAGCAGCTCCTTTACTAGAATAGAGACCCAGTACTTC.

This clonotype was detected only a few times. J is TRBJ2-7 and V is TRBV28, with 8 bases matching TRBD1. This CDR3 has 13 amino acids. The V gene's germline CDR1 is MDHEN and CDR2 SYDVKM. V was clipped by 5 bases and J by 6 bases; unmatched bases: 6. CDR3 sequence reads: CASSLSGTGEQYF. CDR3 in DNA: TGTGCCAGCAGTCTCTCCGGGACAGGCGAGCAGTACTTC.

The chain combines TRBV20-1 with TRBJ2-7; D gene unclear. V was pared by 0 bases and J by 7 bases, with 13 bases between. Per germline, CDR1 DFQATT and CDR2 SNEGSKA (reference sequence). The length of the CDR3 is 13 residues. The CDR3 nucleotides read TGCAGTGCTAGAGATCTCCTCTACAATGAGCAGTACTTC. Translation gives CSARDLLYNEQYF.

The rearrangement links TRBV7-9 to TRBJ2-1; perhaps D is TRBD1 or TRBD2 (9 bases each). Trimming pared 1 base from V and 6 bases from J, leaving 25 bases between. Germline V gives CDR1 SEHNR, CDR2 FQNEAQ (reference sequence). The CDR3 spans 19 residues. The CDR3, as DNA: TGTGCCAGCAGCTTAGTACAGGGGGCAACGGGACTAGCCGGCAATGAGCAGTTCTTC. Translation gives CASSLVQGATGLAGNEQFF. Full variable domain (remainder filled in from reference TRBV7-9 and TRBJ2-1): DTGVSQNPRHKITKRGQNVTFRCDPISEHNRLYWYRQTLGQGPEFLTYFQNEAQLEKSRLLSDRFSAERPKGSFSTLEIQRTEQGDSAMYLCASSLVQGATGLAGNEQFFGPGTRLTVL.

This rearrangement joins TRBV11-2 to TRBJ1-4; D is unresolved. V shed 6 bases and J shed 5 bases, with 16 bases lying between them. The CDR3 length is 15 residues. The germline V gene encodes CDR1 SGHAT and CDR2 FQNNGV. The CDR3 protein is CASSPARTDNEKLFF. Written as DNA, the CDR3 is TGTGCCAGCAGTCCCGCCAGGACGGACAATGAAAAACTGTTTTTT.

This clonotype appeared a few times. The chain employs TRBV12-3 or TRBV12-4 and TRBJ2-7; 10 nucleotides line up with TRBD1. The CDR3 is made up of 15 amino acids. V lost 2 bases and J lost 5; bases outside the gene matches: 6. Here the CDR3 DNA reads TGTGCCAGCAGTTTATCGGGACAGGGGTTCCACGAGCAGTACTTC. Translation gives CASSLSGQGFHEQYF.

This clonotype has at least ten counts. J is TRBJ1-2 and V is TRBV6-5; the D is unclear. The CDR3 covers 14 residues. Per the germline V gene, CDR1 is MNHEY and CDR2 is SVGAGI. The V end lost 6 bases, the J end lost 4 bases, and 15 bases lay between the germline ends. Here the CDR3 reads CASRPTHFPYGYTF. DNA for the CDR3: TGTGCCAGCAGACCAACTCACTTCCCCTATGGCTACACCTTC.

V is TRBV5-1 and J is TRBJ2-2; possibly TRBD2 for D (5 bases). Germline assignment: CDR1 SGHRS and CDR2 YFSETQ. CDR3 length equals 16 residues. With 1 base removed from V and 7 bases from J, the gap between germline ends came to 17 bases. The CDR3 coding sequence is TGCGCCAGCAGCTTGTATGGGCCCCAGGCGGGCGGGGAGCTGTTTTTT. Amino acids: CASSLYGPQAGGELFF.

The chain has TRBV4-1 and TRBJ2-1, with 8 bases aligning to TRBD1. The CDR3 is 15 residues long. Losses at the gene ends were 1 base for V and 2 bases for J; bases not matched to a gene: 1. The germline CDR1 and CDR2 sequences are MGHRA and YSYEKL. The CDR3 DNA is TGCGCCAGCAGCCAAGGGACAGGGCCCTACAATGAGCAGTTCTTC. Protein sequence: CASSQGTGPYNEQFF.

In regard to this clonotype: Its ends do not fully match the called genes, so a read error is possible. This chain links TRBV5-1 with TRBJ1-6; the D is unclear. The CDR3 is made up of 12 amino acids. Germline V gene sequence: CDR1 SGHRS, CDR2 YFSETQ. The CDR3 protein is CASSLENSPPHF. The CDR3 coding sequence is TGCGCCAGCAGCTTGGAGAATTCACCCCCCCACTTT.

This clonotype was detected many times. The J gene is TRBJ2-3, the V gene TRBV10-3; TRBD2 is a possible D gene (5 bases). Looked up from germline, CDR1 is ENHRY and CDR2 is SYGVKD. The CDR3 totals 12 residues. With 2 bases removed from V and 9 bases from J, the gap between germline ends came to 9 bases. CDR3 nucleotide sequence: TGTGCCATCAGTGAGGGAGGACGGACGCAGTATTTT. It specifies CAISEGGRTQYF.

The chain combines TRBV7-2 with TRBJ1-1, with D hard to call. V was shortened by 5 bases and J by 0 bases, with 7 bases between the two germline ends. This CDR3 comprises 13 residues. CDR1 and CDR2 from the germline V gene are SGHTA and FQGNSA. The CDR3 DNA follows: TGTGCCAGCAGCACGATAGTGAACACTGAAGCTTTCTTT. Translating it yields CASSTIVNTEAFF.